This T cell receptor (beta chain) was recorded in a study of OX40 agonist ivuxolimab in advanced cancers. A note on the overall study: Ivuxolimab was an agonistic, fully human IgG2 monoclonal antibody directed against OX40 (CD134), a costimulatory receptor. Intravenous ivuxolimab was administered to patients every 2 weeks at six dose levels: 0.01, 0.1, 0.3, 1.5, 3 and 10 mg/kg. Of the approximately 50 dose-escalation patients, hepatocellular carcinoma was present in around 19, melanoma in approximately 15, renal cell carcinoma in 9 and head and neck cancer in 9. In the dose-escalation cohort, around four fifths of patients were male, and the mean age was roughly 60 years with a range of roughly 23 to 79. Patients were allowed to have had prior anti-PD-1, anti-PD-L1 or anti-CTLA-4 therapy, and 40% of the dose-escalation patients had been treated with checkpoint inhibitors. Three dose-escalation patients achieved partial responses, one with hepatocellular carcinoma and two with cutaneous melanoma. Peripheral TCRbeta sequencing aimed to test whether ivuxolimab altered TCR sequence diversity and caused clonal T-cell expansion. The paper covers the monotherapy dose-escalation part of the phase I ivuxolimab trial, which included N ≈ 57 patients.

Concerning this clone itself: The antigen this receptor binds is unknown. No per-base quality is available; no much larger clone lies one base away.

CDR3 length: 16 amino acids, cysteine to phenylalanine. Here the CDR3 DNA is all that survives: 48 bases in frame from base 1. The germline V end is reduced by 3 bases and the J end by 4 bases; junction bases left unmatched: 8. The germline V gene provides CDR1 MNHNS and CDR2 SASEGT. The trial excluded patients who had a history of autoimmune disease or were on systemic immunosuppression. Peripheral blood for TCR sequencing was drawn from every dose cohort at baseline, at cycle 4 day 1 and at cycle 7 day 1. The samples were drawn from a first-in-human, open-label, multicenter phase I dose-escalation trial of ivuxolimab. Adults with locally advanced or metastatic head and neck squamous cell, hepatocellular, melanoma or renal cell carcinoma were enrolled in the trial. Before TCR sequencing, CD4+ T cells and CD8+ T cells were sorted from peripheral blood as separate populations. Genomic DNA was extracted from sorted cells for sequencing of the TCRbeta CDR3 region. TCRbeta CDR3 regions were sequenced using the immunoSEQ Assay. Entries here come from immuneACCESS through TCRdb and include only in-frame sequences with V and J called. Some clones fail to appear in such tables; in the studies checked, an unresolved V gene covers under half of the shortfall, and the cause of the remainder is unknown. This sample has about 53,000 clones in its table, and 80% to 90% of those were observed once. The top ten clones comprise approximately 10% of the sample.

Summary of the overall study and its limitations: After ivuxolimab, expanded clones were on average more numerous among CD8+ T cells than among CD4+ T cells. Low levels of normalized T-cell clonal expansion were also seen in some patients who did not respond. Which antigens the clonally expanded peripheral T cells were specific for was not determined. In the 0.1-3.0 mg/kg groups, partial responders were among the patients with the lowest normalized peripheral clonal expansion, particularly in CD8+ T cells. At doses of 0.1 to 3.0 mg/kg, clonal expansion of both CD4+ and CD8+ T cells in blood was seen between baseline and week 6.

Recombination connected TRBV6-1 to TRBJ1-1, with 10 bases in between that match TRBD1. The TCR comes from an adult with an advanced solid tumor such as melanoma, head and neck, liver or kidney cancer. Sequencing used CD4+ or CD8+ T cells sorted from blood, obtained in a trial of the OX40 agonist ivuxolimab. The CDR3 has the sequence CASSEPGTGELTEAFF. The DNA is TGTGCCAGCAGTGAGCCTGGGACAGGGGAGCTCACTGAAGCTTTCTTT.